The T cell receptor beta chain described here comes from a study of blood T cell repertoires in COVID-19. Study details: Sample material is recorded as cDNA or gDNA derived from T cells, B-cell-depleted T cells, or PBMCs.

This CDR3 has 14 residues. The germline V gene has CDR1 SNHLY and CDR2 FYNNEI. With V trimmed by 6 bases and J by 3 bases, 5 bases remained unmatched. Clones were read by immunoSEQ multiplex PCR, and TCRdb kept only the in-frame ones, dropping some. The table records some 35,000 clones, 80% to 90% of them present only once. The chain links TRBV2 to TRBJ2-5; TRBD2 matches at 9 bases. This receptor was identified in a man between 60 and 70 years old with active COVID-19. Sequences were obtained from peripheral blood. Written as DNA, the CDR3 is TGTGCCAGCAGGGGGGGACTAGCTGAAGAGACCCAGTACTTC. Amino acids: CASRGGLAEETQYF.